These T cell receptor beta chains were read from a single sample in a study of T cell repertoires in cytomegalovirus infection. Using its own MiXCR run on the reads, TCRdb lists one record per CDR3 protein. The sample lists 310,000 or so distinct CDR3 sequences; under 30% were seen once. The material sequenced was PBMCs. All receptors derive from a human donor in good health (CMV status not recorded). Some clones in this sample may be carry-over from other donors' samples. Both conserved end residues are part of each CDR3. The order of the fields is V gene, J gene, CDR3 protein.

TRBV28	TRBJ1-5	CASSLSLPGQGYNQPQHF
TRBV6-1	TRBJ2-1	CASSFHRQGPYNEQFF
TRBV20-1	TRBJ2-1	CSARDSVHYNEQFF
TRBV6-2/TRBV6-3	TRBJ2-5	CASSYGSGARETQYF
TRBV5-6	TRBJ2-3	CASSYGLESDTQYF
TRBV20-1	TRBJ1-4	CSAQIREKLFF
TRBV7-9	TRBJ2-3	CASSMQSSTDTQYF
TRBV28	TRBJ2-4	CASGGVEDIQYF
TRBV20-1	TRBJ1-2	CSASPLIGRGGVYGYTF
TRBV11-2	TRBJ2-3	CASSSRQRSSTDTQYF
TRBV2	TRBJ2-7	CASRDRVRYEQYF
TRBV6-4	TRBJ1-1	CASPPGPHTEAFF
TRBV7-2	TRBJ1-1	CASSSRMSTEAFF
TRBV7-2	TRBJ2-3	CASGQAHTDTQYF
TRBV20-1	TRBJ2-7	CSARGNDEQYF
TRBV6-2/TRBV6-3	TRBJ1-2	CASSYTLQGIGYTF
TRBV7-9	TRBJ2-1	CASRDRGPDNEQFF
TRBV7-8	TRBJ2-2	CASSSLLAPNTGELFF
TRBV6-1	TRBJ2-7	CASSYVGVGYEQYF
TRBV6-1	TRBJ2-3	CASRSPGLAGRDTQYF
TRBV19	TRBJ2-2	CASSIRQMNTGELFF
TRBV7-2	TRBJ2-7	CASSRERISYEQYF